This TCR beta chain is from a study of technical replicates of blood from a handful of donors. Data came from immunoSEQ multiplex PCR; TCRdb stores just in-frame clones and leaves some out. This repertoire shows fewer than 90,000 clones, about 94% found once; its top ten account for around 0.4%. J lost 3 bases, V lost 4 bases, and 8 bases had no gene match. The CDR3 is made up of 16 amino acids. The V gene's germline CDR1 is SGHRS and CDR2 YFSETQ. Sample: T cells isolated from PBMCs. This chain connects TRBV5-1 to TRBJ1-3; 9 positions match TRBD1. This receptor was obtained from a human donor in good health. The CDR3: CASSHRQGEDGNTIYF. CDR3 nucleotides: TGCGCCAGCAGCCACCGACAGGGGGAGGATGGAAACACCATATATTTT.